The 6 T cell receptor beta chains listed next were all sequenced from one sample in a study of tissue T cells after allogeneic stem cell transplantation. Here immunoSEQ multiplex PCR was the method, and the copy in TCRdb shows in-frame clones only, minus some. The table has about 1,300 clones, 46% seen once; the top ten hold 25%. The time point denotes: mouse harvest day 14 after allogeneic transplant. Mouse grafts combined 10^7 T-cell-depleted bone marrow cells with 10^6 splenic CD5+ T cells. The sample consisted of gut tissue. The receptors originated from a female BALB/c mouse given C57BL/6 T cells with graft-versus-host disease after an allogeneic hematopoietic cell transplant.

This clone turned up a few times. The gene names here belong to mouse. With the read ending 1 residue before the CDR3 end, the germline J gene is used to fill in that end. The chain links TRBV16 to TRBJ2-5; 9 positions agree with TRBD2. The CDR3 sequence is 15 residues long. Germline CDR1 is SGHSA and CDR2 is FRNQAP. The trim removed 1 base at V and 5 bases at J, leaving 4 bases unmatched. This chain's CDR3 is CASSLVTGGRDTQYF. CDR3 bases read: TGTGCAAGCAGCTTAGTCACTGGGGGGAGAGACACCCAGTAC.

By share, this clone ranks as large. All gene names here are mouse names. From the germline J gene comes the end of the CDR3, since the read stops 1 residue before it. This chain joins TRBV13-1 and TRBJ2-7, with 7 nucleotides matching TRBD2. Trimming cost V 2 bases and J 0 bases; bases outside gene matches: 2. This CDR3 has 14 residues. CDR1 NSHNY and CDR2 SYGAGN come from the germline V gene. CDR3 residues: CASSEGGSSYEQYF. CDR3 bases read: TGTGCCAGCAGTGAGGGGGGGAGCTCCTATGAACAGTAC.

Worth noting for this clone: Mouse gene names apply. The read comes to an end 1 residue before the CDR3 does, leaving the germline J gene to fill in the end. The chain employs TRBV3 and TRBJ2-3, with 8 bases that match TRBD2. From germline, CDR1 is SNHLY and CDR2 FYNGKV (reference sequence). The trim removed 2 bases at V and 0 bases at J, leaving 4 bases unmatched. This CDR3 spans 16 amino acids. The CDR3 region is CASSLRLGSSAETLYF. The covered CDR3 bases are TGTGCCAGCAGCTTAAGACTGGGGTCTAGTGCAGAAACGCTGTAT. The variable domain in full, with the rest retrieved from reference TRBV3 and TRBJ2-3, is GPKVLQIPSHQIIDMGQMVTLNCDPVSNHLYFYWYKQILGQQMEFLVNFYNGKVMEKSKLFKDQFSVERPDGSYFTLKIQPTALEDSAVYFCASSLRLGSSAETLYFGSGTRLTVL.

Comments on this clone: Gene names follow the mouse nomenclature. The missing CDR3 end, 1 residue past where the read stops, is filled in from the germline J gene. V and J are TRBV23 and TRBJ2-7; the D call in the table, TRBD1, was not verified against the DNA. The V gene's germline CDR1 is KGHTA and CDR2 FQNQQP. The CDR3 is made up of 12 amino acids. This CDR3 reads CSSRQGAGEQYF. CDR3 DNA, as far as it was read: TGCTCCAGCAGACAGGGGGCGGGAGAACAGTAC. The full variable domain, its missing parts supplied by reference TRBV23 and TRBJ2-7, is DAAVTQKPRYLIKMKGQEAEMKCIPEKGHTAVFWYQQKQSKELKFLIYFQNQQPLDQIDMVKERFSAVCPSSSLCSLGIRTCEAEDSALYLCSSRQGAGEQYFGPGTRLTVL.

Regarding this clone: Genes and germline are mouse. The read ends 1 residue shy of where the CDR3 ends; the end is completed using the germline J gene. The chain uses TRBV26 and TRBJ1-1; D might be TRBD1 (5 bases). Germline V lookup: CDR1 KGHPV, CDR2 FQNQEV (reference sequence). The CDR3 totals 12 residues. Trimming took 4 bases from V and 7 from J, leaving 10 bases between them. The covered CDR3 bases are TGTGCCAGCAGTCCGGGCAGGGAAGAAGTCTTC. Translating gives CASSPGREEVF. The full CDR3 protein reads CASSPGREEVFF.

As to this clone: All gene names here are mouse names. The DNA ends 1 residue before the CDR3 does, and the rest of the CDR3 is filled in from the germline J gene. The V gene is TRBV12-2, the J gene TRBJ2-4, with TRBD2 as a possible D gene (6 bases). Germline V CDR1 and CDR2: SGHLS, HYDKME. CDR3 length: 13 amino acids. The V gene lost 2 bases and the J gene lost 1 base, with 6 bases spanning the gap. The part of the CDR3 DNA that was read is TGTGCCAGCTCTCGACTGGGTCAAAACACCTTGTAC. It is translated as CASSRLGQNTLY. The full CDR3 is CASSRLGQNTLYF.